These T cell receptor beta chains were read from a single sample in a study of CD8 T cells in ankylosing spondylitis. TCRdb redid the calling of the 5' RACE reads with MiXCR, one entry per CDR3 protein. The table shows about 500,000 distinct CDR3 sequences, with 10% to 15% occurring only once. Material for sequencing was blood, either unsorted or a sorted T cell fraction (not recorded which). Receptor source: a male donor with ankylosing spondylitis. Both conserved end residues are part of each CDR3. The D gene is left open where the match is weak. The listing skips clone size in some rows; elsewhere it reads once, few, many or a size class.

v_call	d_call	j_call	clone_size	cdr3_nt	cdr3_aa
TRBV25-1	TRBD1	TRBJ1-6	NA	TGTGCCAGCAGTGATACCAGACAGGGTGCGGTTTCACCCCTCCACTTT	CASSDTRQGAVSPLHF
TRBV14	TRBD1	TRBJ2-1	few	TGTGCCAGCAGCCACCGACAGGGTTCATCCTACAATGAGCAGTTCTTC	CASSHRQGSSYNEQFF
TRBV6-5	NA	TRBJ1-1	NA	TGTGCCAGCAGTTACTCGGGGGGATCGGGCACTGAAGCTTTCTTT	CASSYSGGSGTEAFF
TRBV7-2	NA	TRBJ1-6	many	TGTGCCAGCAGCTACGTTAAGGGCCCCTTCTATAATTCACCCCTCCACTTT	CASSYVKGPFYNSPLHF
TRBV7-9	NA	TRBJ1-2	NA	TGTGCCAGCAGCGACGGCCGGGCGGATGGCTACACCTTC	CASSDGRADGYTF
TRBV29-1	NA	TRBJ2-7	NA	TGCAGCGCTAGGACACAATCCTACGAGCAGTATTTC	CSARTQSYEQYF
TRBV5-1	NA	TRBJ1-5	many	TGCGCCAGCAGCTTGGAAACAGCCATTCACCCATATAGCAATCAGCCCCAGCATTTT	CASSLETAIHPYSNQPQHF
TRBV11-3	NA	TRBJ2-2	many	TGTGCCAGCAGCTTAGACAGGGCCGGGGAGCTGTTTTTT	CASSLDRAGELFF
TRBV27	NA	TRBJ1-1	NA	TGTGCCAGCAGTTTAAGGGGACAAGAAGCTTTCTTT	CASSLRGQEAFF
TRBV10-1	TRBD2	TRBJ2-1	NA	TGCGCCAGCAGTGACAGGGCGGGAGGGCCGAATGAGCAGTTCTTC	CASSDRAGGPNEQFF
TRBV12-3/TRBV12-4	TRBD2	TRBJ2-1	few	TGTGCCAGCAGTTTCGCCGGACTAGCGCTTAACAATGAGCAGTTCTTC	CASSFAGLALNNEQFF
TRBV10-3	TRBD2	TRBJ2-3	NA	TGTGCCATCAGTGAGTCGACTAGCGGGAGTCGGCCAGATACGCAGTATTTT	CAISESTSGSRPDTQYF
TRBV5-1	NA	TRBJ2-7	NA	TGCGCCAGCAGCTCCCTTTGGGGGAACTCCTACGAGCAGTACTTC	CASSSLWGNSYEQYF
TRBV13	NA	TRBJ2-3	NA	TGTGCCAGCAGCCCTCCCGGCAGTCTGATAAATTCGAACACAGATACGCAGTATTTT	CASSPPGSLINSNTDTQYF
TRBV7-2	NA	TRBJ2-2	NA	TGTGCCAGCAGCTGGGACATGAACACCGGGGAGCTGTTTTTT	CASSWDMNTGELFF
TRBV6-1	TRBD1	TRBJ1-2	NA	TGTGCCAGCAGTGAAGCACGACAGGGGGCCTATGGCTACACCTTC	CASSEARQGAYGYTF
TRBV5-1	NA	TRBJ1-4	NA	TGCGCCAGCAGCTTGGATCTGGGATCTGCAACTAATGAAAAACTGTTTTTT	CASSLDLGSATNEKLFF
TRBV7-9	NA	TRBJ2-5	few	TGTGCCAGCAGCTTAACGGGAGAAAGAGAGACCCAGTACTTC	CASSLTGERETQYF
TRBV5-4	NA	TRBJ1-1	many	TGTGCCAGCAGCCCCGGCCGTTTCCGGAGCACTGAAGCTTTCTTT	CASSPGRFRSTEAFF
TRBV20-1	NA	TRBJ2-7	NA	TGCAGTGCTAGAGAGGGGACAACGCGGACGGAGCAGTACTTC	CSAREGTTRTEQYF
TRBV11-2	NA	TRBJ2-3	few	TGTGCCAGCAGCTTAGACGCGGGGGCTAGCACAGATACGCAGTATTTT	CASSLDAGASTDTQYF
TRBV19	NA	TRBJ1-5	NA	TGTGCCAGTAGTGCGACAGGACACGGCAATCAGCCCCAGCATTTT	CASSATGHGNQPQHF
TRBV7-2	TRBD1	TRBJ1-3	NA	TGTGCCAGCAGCCCCGGGACAGCAGGCTCTGGAAACACCATATATTTT	CASSPGTAGSGNTIYF
TRBV6-1	NA	TRBJ2-1	NA	TGTGCCAGCAGTGATTACAGGGACAATGAGCAGTTCTTC	CASSDYRDNEQFF
TRBV9	NA	TRBJ2-3	few	TGTGCCAGCAGCGTGGAGGGAGAACGGGATACGCAGTATTTT	CASSVEGERDTQYF
TRBV30	NA	TRBJ2-7	few	TGTGCCTCCAACAGCGTCTCAGGAGTTTCGGGCTCCTACGAGCAGTACTTC	CASNSVSGVSGSYEQYF
TRBV5-1	NA	TRBJ1-2	many	TGCGCCAGCAGCTTGGAAGTCGGAAGGAGCGGCTACACCTTC	CASSLEVGRSGYTF
TRBV20-1	NA	TRBJ1-4	few	TGCAGTGCCCAAGAGGGGGGCGCTTTAGGGCTTGAAAAACTGTTTTTT	CSAQEGGALGLEKLFF
TRBV20-1	TRBD2	TRBJ2-5	few	TGCAGTGCTAGTCGGCGAGCGGGAGGTCAAGAGACCCAGTACTTC	CSASRRAGGQETQYF
TRBV27	TRBD2	TRBJ2-1	NA	TGTGCCAGCAACCAAGGGACTAGCGGGAGAAATGAGCAGTTCTTC	CASNQGTSGRNEQFF
TRBV4-1	NA	TRBJ1-5	NA	TGCGCCAGCAGCCAAGGGCAGGATAGCAATCAGCCCCAGCATTTT	CASSQGQDSNQPQHF
TRBV18	TRBD1	TRBJ2-7	many	TGTGCCAGTCAGGGGGATGGCTCCTACGAGCAGTACTTC	CASQGDGSYEQYF
TRBV29-1	NA	TRBJ2-3	NA	TGCAGCGTCCAACCCGGGACCACAGATACGCAGTATTTT	CSVQPGTTDTQYF
TRBV11-2	NA	TRBJ2-2	NA	TGTGCCAGCAGCTTATCTGTGAGTCAGGCCACTAACACCGGGGAGCTGTTTTTT	CASSLSVSQATNTGELFF
TRBV27	TRBD2	TRBJ2-1	many	TGTGCCAGCAGTTTATCTAGCGGGAGCTGGAGCAATGAGCAGTTCTTC	CASSLSSGSWSNEQFF
TRBV6-5	NA	TRBJ2-2	NA	TGTGCCAGCAGTTACGGTCGGGTAGGGGCCGGGGAGCTGTTTTTT	CASSYGRVGAGELFF
TRBV4-2	NA	TRBJ2-5	few	TGTGCCAGCAGCCATACAGGGCTCCAAGAGACCCAGTACTTC	CASSHTGLQETQYF
TRBV4-1	TRBD2	TRBJ2-7	NA	TGCGCCAGCAGCCAAGGGGTTAGCGGGAGTGCGTACGAGCAGTACTTC	CASSQGVSGSAYEQYF
TRBV12-3/TRBV12-4	TRBD2	TRBJ2-1	NA	TGTGCCAGCAGTTTCGGACTAGCGGCCTACAATGAGCAGTTCTTC	CASSFGLAAYNEQFF
TRBV3-1	NA	TRBJ2-1	few	TGTGCCAGCAGCCAGCAGGGGTATGAGCAGTTCTTC	CASSQQGYEQFF
TRBV24-1	TRBD2	TRBJ2-2	many	TGTGCCACCAGTGATGGGACTAGCGGAGGCACCGGGGAGCTGTTTTTT	CATSDGTSGGTGELFF
TRBV28	NA	TRBJ1-2	NA	TGTGCCAGCAAGGAAGTTCCCAACTATGGCTACACCTTC	CASKEVPNYGYTF
TRBV29-1	TRBD1	TRBJ2-7	many	TGCAGCGTTACCCAGGACAGGGTCTCCTACGAGCAGTACTTC	CSVTQDRVSYEQYF
TRBV5-1	NA	TRBJ1-2	NA	TGCGCCAGCAGCTTGGGTTATTTGGACTATGGCTACACCTTC	CASSLGYLDYGYTF
TRBV20-1	TRBD1	TRBJ2-5	NA	TGCAGTGCTAGATTACAGGGGTTTGTGGAGACCCAGTACTTC	CSARLQGFVETQYF
TRBV7-9	TRBD2	TRBJ2-1	few	TGTGCCAGCAGCCTACTAGCGACAAACCGGAATGAGCAGTTCTTC	CASSLLATNRNEQFF
TRBV25-1	NA	TRBJ2-3	few	TGTGCCAGCAGTGATACGGGAGGCACAGATACGCAGTATTTT	CASSDTGGTDTQYF
TRBV10-2	TRBD2	TRBJ2-2	NA	TGCGCCAGCAGTCAAGCAGCGGGAGGGGACACCGGGGAGCTGTTTTTT	CASSQAAGGDTGELFF
TRBV10-2	TRBD2	TRBJ2-1	NA	TGCGCCAGCGTGAGCGGGAACTCCTACAATGAGCAGTTCTTC	CASVSGNSYNEQFF
TRBV5-1	TRBD2	TRBJ2-4	NA	TGCGCCAGCAGCTCCTCTAGCGGCGGGGGGGCCAAAAACATTCAGTACTTC	CASSSSSGGGAKNIQYF
TRBV7-2	TRBD1	TRBJ1-1	few	TGTGCCAGCAGCTGGGACAGACCGAACACTGAAGCTTTCTTT	CASSWDRPNTEAFF
TRBV20-1	NA	TRBJ1-5	NA	TGCAGTGCTAGAGAGCCCTTCGGGAATCAGCCCCAGCATTTT	CSAREPFGNQPQHF
TRBV7-7	NA	TRBJ2-3	many	TGTGCCAGCAGCTTAGCCCCTCTAGATACGCAGTATTTT	CASSLAPLDTQYF
TRBV27	NA	TRBJ1-4	few	TGTGCCAGCCGGGCCTCGAGGAAAGAAAAACTGTTTTTT	CASRASRKEKLFF
TRBV10-3	NA	TRBJ2-7	few	TGTGCCATCAGTGGGACCGATCGAACCCCGACCTACGAGCAGTACTTC	CAISGTDRTPTYEQYF
TRBV11-2	NA	TRBJ2-7	few	TGTGCCAGCAGCTTAGAAGCCAGCGAACCCTACGAGCAGTACTTC	CASSLEASEPYEQYF
TRBV6-5	NA	TRBJ2-7	many	TGTGCCAGCAGTTACTGTCAGGAGTTCTGTGAGCAGTACTTC	CASSYCQEFCEQYF
TRBV7-8	TRBD2	TRBJ2-3	NA	TGTGCCAGCAGGCCCGGGACTAGCGGATTCCCCACAGATACGCAGTATTTT	CASRPGTSGFPTDTQYF
TRBV20-1	NA	TRBJ2-3	NA	TGCAGTGCCTACCAGTTTGCGGGGAGCACAGATACGCAGTATTTT	CSAYQFAGSTDTQYF